This TCR beta chain was captured in a study of long-term antiretroviral therapy in people with HIV. Study conclusions and caveats: Those clones which expanded before ART made up the dominant part of the repertoire at all time points. In samples taken after ART, diversity increased but remained below transplant donor control levels.

Samples were assayed with immunoSEQ v3.0 at survey level. Using immunoSEQ multiplex PCR, the repertoire was profiled, and TCRdb retains in-frame clones only, with some absent. Of under 25,000 clones in the sample, approximately 86% were seen once. Trimming took 4 bases from V and 6 from J, leaving 14 bases between them. The CDR3 spans 14 residues. Germline V gene data show CDR1 as SGHRS and CDR2 as YFSETQ. For this clone: What it binds is unknown.

The V call is TRBV5-1, the J call TRBJ2-1; D possibly uses TRBD1 or TRBD2 (5 bases each). This specimen consisted of unsorted PBMCs, obtained 1.3 years after starting antiretroviral therapy. This receptor was identified in a man aged 60 to 69 with HIV. The CDR3 nucleotides are TGCGCCAGCAGCCCCGGGACCGGCTTCAATGAGCAGTTCTTC. Amino acids: CASSPGTGFNEQFF.